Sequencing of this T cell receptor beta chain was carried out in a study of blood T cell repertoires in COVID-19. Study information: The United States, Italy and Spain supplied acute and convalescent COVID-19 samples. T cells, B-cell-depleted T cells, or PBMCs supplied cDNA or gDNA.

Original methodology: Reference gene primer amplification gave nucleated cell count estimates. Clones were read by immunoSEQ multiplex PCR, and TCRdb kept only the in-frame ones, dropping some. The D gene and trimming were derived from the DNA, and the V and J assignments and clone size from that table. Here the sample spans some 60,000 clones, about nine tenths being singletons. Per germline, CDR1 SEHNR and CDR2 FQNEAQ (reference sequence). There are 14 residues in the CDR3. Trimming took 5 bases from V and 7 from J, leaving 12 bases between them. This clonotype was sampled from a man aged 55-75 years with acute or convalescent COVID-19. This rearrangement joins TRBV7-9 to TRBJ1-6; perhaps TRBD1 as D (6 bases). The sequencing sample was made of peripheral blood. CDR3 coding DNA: TGTGCCAGCAGCCAGGGGACGGGAAATTCACCCCTCCACTTT. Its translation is CASSQGTGNSPLHF. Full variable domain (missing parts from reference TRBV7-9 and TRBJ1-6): DTGVSQNPRHKITKRGQNVTFRCDPISEHNRLYWYRQTLGQGPEFLTYFQNEAQLEKSRLLSDRFSAERPKGSFSTLEIQRTEQGDSAMYLCASSQGTGNSPLHFGNGTRLTVT.